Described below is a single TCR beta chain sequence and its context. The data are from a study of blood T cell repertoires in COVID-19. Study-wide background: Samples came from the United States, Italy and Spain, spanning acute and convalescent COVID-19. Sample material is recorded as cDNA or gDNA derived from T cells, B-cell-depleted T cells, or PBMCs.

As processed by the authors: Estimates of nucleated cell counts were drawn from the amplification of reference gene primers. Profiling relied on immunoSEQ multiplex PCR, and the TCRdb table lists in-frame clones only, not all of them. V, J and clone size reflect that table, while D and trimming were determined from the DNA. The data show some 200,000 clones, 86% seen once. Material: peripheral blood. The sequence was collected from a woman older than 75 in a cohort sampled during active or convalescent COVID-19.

CDR3 bases: TGTGCCAGCAGCGATGGAGATACTGAAAAACTGTTTTTT. This gives the protein CASSDGDTEKLFF. J is TRBJ1-4 and V is TRBV9; D unresolved. The CDR3 is made up of 13 amino acids. Trimming took off 3 bases at V and 7 bases at J, with 10 bases between the two ends. Germline CDR1 is SGDLS and CDR2 is YYNGEE. Combining the CDR3 with reference TRBV9 and TRBJ1-4 gives the whole variable domain DSGVTQTPKHLITATGQRVTLRCSPRSGDLSVYWYQQSLDQGLQFLIQYYNGEERAKGNILERFSAQQFPDLHSELNLSSLELGDSALYFCASSDGDTEKLFFGSGTQLSVL.